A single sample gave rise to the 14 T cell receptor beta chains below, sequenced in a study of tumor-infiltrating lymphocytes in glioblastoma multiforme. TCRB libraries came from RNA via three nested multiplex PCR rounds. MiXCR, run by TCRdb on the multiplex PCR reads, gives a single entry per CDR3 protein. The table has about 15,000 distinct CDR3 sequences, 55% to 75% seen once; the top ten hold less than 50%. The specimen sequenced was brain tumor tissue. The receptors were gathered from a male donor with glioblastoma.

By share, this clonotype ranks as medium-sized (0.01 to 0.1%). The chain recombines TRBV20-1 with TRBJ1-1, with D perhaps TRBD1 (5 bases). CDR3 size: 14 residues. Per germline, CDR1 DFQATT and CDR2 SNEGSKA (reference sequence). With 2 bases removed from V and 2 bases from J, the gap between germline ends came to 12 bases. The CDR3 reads CSARKDTGNTEAFF. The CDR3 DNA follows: TGCAGTGCTAGAAAGGACACGGGAAACACTGAAGCTTTCTTT.

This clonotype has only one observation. The CDR3 nucleotides are TGTGCCAGCAGTCCGACAGGGGGAGCCCGGGAGCAGTACTTC. It is translated as CASSPTGGAREQYF. This rearrangement joins TRBV12-3 or TRBV12-4 to TRBJ2-7; TRBD1 matches 9 bases. The CDR3 length is 14 residues. V lost 5 bases, J lost 7 bases, and 9 bases stayed unmatched.

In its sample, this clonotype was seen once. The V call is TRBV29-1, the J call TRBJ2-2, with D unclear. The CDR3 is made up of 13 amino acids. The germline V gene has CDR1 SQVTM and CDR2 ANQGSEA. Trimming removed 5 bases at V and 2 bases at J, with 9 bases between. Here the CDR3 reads CSVPASNTGELFF. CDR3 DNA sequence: TGCAGCGTTCCCGCTTCAAACACCGGGGAGCTGTTTTTT.

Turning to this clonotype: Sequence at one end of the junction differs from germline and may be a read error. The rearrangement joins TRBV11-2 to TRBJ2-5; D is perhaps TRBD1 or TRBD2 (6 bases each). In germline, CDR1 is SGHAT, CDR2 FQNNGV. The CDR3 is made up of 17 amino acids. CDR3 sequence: CASSQVPGAGYQETQYF. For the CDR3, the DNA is TGTGCCAGCAGCCAGGTGCCAGGGGCGGGGTACCAAGAGACCCAGTATTTC.

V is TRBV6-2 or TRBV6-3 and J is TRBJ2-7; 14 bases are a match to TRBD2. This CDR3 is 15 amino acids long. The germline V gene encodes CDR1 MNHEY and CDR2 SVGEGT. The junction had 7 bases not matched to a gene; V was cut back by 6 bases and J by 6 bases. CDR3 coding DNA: TGTGCCAGCAGCTTGGGACTAGCGGGAGTCGGCGAGCAGTACTTC. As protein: CASSLGLAGVGEQYF.

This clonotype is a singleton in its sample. The DNA of the CDR3 is TGTGCCAGCAGATTATCTGGGGCCAACGTCCTGACTTTC. Residues: CASRLSGANVLTF. The chain couples TRBV6-5 to TRBJ2-6; D is unresolved. The CDR3 length is 13 residues. Germline-derived CDR1 and CDR2 are MNHEY and SVGAGI. Trimming shortened V by 6 bases and J by 1 base, and 4 bases separated the two germline ends.

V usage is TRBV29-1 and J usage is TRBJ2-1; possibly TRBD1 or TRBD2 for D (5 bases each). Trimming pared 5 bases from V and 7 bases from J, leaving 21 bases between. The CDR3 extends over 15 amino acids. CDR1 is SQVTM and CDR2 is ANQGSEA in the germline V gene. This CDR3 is CSVLIRDPTKNEQFF. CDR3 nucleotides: TGCAGCGTTTTAATTCGGGACCCCACAAAGAATGAGCAGTTCTTC.

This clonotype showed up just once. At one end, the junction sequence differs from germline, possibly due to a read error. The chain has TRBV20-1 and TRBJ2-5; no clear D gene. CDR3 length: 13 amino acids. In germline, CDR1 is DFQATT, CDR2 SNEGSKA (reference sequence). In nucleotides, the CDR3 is TGCAGTGCTAGTGGTTGGCTCGGTGAGAACCAGTACTTC. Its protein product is CSASGWLGENQYF.

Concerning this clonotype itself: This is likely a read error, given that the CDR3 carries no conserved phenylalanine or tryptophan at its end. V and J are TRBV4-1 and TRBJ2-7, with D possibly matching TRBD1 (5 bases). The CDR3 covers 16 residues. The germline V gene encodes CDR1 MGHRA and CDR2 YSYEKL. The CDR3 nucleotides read TGCGCCAGCAGTCAAGATGCGGTTAAAGGGGCCTACGAGCAGTACTGC. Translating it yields CASSQDAVKGAYEQYC.

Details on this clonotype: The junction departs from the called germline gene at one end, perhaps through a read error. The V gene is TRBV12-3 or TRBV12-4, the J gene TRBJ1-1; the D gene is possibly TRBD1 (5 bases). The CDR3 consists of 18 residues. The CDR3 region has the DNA TGTGCCAGCACCCCTGGGGGTCAGGGTACGTTCTTCAATACTGGAGCTTTCTTT. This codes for CASTPGGQGTFFNTGAFF.

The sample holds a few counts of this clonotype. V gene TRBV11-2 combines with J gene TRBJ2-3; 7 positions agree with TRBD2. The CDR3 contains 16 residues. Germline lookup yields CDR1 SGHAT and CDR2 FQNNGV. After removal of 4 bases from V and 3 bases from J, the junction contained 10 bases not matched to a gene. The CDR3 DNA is TGTGCCAGCAGCTCTACCATGGGTAGCGGGACAGATACGCAGTATTTT. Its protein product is CASSSTMGSGTDTQYF. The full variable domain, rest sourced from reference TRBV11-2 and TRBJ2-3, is EAGVAQSPRYKIIEKRQSVAFWCNPISGHATLYWYQQILGQGPKLLIQFQNNGVVDDSQLPKDRFSAERLKGVDSTLKIQPAKLEDSAVYLCASSSTMGSGTDTQYFGPGTRLTVL.

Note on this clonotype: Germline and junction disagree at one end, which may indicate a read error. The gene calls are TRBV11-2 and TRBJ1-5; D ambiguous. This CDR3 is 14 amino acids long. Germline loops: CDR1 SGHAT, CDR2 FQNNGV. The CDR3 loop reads CASSSLQRNQSQHF. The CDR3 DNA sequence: TGTGCCAGCAGCTCGCTTCAGAGAAATCAGTCCCAGCATTTT.

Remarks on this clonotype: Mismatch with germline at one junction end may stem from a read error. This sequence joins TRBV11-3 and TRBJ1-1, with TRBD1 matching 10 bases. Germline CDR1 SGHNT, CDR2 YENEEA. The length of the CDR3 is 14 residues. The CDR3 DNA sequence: TGTGCCAGCAACTCAGGACAGGGGGACACTGAGGCTTTCTTT. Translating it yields CASNSGQGDTEAFF.

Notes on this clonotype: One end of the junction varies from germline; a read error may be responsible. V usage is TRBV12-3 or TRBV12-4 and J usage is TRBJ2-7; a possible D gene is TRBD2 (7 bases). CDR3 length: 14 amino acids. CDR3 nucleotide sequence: TGTGCCAGTCAAAAGGGGGGAGGGGCTGAAGAGCGGTACTTC. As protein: CASQKGGGAEERYF.